This TCR beta chain was sequenced during a study of blood T cell repertoires in COVID-19. Study overall: There were acute and convalescent COVID-19 samples, and they came from the United States, Italy and Spain. PBMCs, B-cell-depleted T cells, or T cells were the source of the cDNA or gDNA that made up the material.

Germline V gene lookup returns CDR1 LNHDA and CDR2 SQIVND (reference sequence). Trimming pared 3 bases from V and 3 bases from J, leaving 9 bases between. The CDR3 spans 14 residues. Methods used by the authors: How many nucleated cells were present was estimated from reference gene primer amplification. Libraries were prepared by immunoSEQ multiplex PCR; TCRdb keeps only in-frame clonotypes and omits some of them. V, J and clone size were drawn from that table, and D and trimming were deduced from the DNA. The profile shows about 50,000 clones, over 85% of them singletons. This chain joins TRBV19 and TRBJ1-5; D call uncertain. The sample comprised peripheral blood. The TCR sequence derives from a man at least 80 years old with active or convalescent COVID-19. The chain's CDR3 is CASSMRDYNQPQHF. The CDR3 region has the DNA TGTGCCAGTAGTATGCGCGACTACAATCAGCCCCAGCATTTT.